These T cell receptor beta chains were read from a single sample in a study of CD8 T cells in ankylosing spondylitis. TCRdb used MiXCR to reprocess the 5' RACE reads, holding one entry per CDR3 protein. The sample records approximately 440,000 distinct CDR3 sequences, roughly 17% being singletons. The sample was blood, either unsorted or a sorted T cell fraction (not recorded which). The receptor source for this set is a male donor with ankylosing spondylitis. The conserved cysteine and the conserved F or W are not part of the CDR3 here. Each record gives: V gene, J gene, CDR3 protein.

TRBV6-5	TRBJ1-5	ASSYSYSGAGNQPQH
TRBV6-1	TRBJ2-7	ASSEVAGTPYEQY
TRBV5-1	TRBJ1-6	ASSGAQGNSPLH
TRBV12-3/TRBV12-4	TRBJ2-1	ASGRHYNEQF
TRBV5-5	TRBJ1-2	ASSPTGTNYGYT
TRBV5-1	TRBJ1-3	ASSFDPVGARGNTIY
TRBV24-1	TRBJ2-1	ATSDLTSESYNEQF
TRBV28	TRBJ2-7	ASTSMSEQY
TRBV5-6	TRBJ1-4	ASSFYTANEKLF
TRBV2	TRBJ2-7	ASSETQTGYEQY
TRBV27	TRBJ1-4	ASRLRATNEKLF
TRBV12-3/TRBV12-4	TRBJ2-7	ASSSYVGNEQY
TRBV6-1	TRBJ1-2	ASSAGTKLDRYGYT
TRBV6-5	TRBJ2-1	ASSYSRDYNEQF
TRBV4-1	TRBJ2-5	ASSQMQGNQETQY
TRBV29-1	TRBJ1-1	SVRPGAGRTEAF
TRBV3-1	TRBJ2-4	ASSRTALAKNIQY
TRBV5-5	TRBJ2-7	ASSLAPDRGTYEQY
TRBV10-3	TRBJ2-1	AISVRQGEENEQF
TRBV20-1	TRBJ2-7	SAATGTGYEQY
TRBV20-1	TRBJ1-2	SASPEGRGGQGYT
TRBV9	TRBJ2-7	ASSVTSEAGQY
TRBV7-2	TRBJ2-1	ASSASGPGYNEQF
TRBV5-6	TRBJ2-3	ASSFPAPTDTQY
TRBV29-1	TRBJ2-5	SVAWVREETQY
TRBV7-2	TRBJ1-2	ASSLADLTGGGYGYT
TRBV4-1	TRBJ2-7	ASSQDRVIGFEQY